This T cell receptor beta chain was captured by sequencing in a study of neoadjuvant anti-PD-1 for oral cavity cancer. The time point: after neoadjuvant nivolumab, at surgical resection. This clone has more than one count but fewer than ten. Clones were read by immunoSEQ multiplex PCR, and TCRdb kept only the in-frame ones, dropping some. The repertoire includes about 23,000 clones, roughly a quarter of them detected once, and more than 15% sits in the top ten. The germline V and J ends were trimmed by 0 bases and 4 bases, with 4 bases remaining between them. Germline V gene sequence: CDR1 MRHNA, CDR2 SNTAGT. The CDR3 length is 13 residues.

The sequence derives from a person between 35 and 79 years old with oral cavity squamous cell carcinoma. The sequencing used tumor tissue, collected after nivolumab (anti-PD-1) treatment. This chain joins TRBV6-4 and TRBJ1-5; D is ambiguous. The CDR3 is CASSDSPNQPQHF. For the CDR3, the DNA is TGTGCCAGCAGTGACTCTCCAAATCAGCCCCAGCATTTT.